The TCR beta chain described here comes from a study of T cells in Graves' hyperthyroidism and ophthalmopathy. About the study: Peripheral blood collection took place at initial diagnosis, before any treatment.

The CDR3 contains 13 residues. J lost 8 bases, V lost 3 bases, and 4 bases had no gene match. In germline, CDR1 is SGHDT, CDR2 YYEEEE. The table lists this clonotype with a few counts. As yet, its antigen is unknown. Points from the study as a whole: Ophthalmopathy, which appeared later, was predicted by the model a median around 6.5 months before onset. Appearing also in blood were most of the thyroid clonotypes expanded above 0.001.

Researchers took RNA transcripts and amplified the TCR beta CDR3 regions from them. The HTBI primer set drove a first-round RT-PCR of the TCR CDR3. TCRdb redid the calling of the multiplex PCR reads with MiXCR, one entry per CDR3 protein. The sample has a few hundred thousand distinct CDR3 sequences, around 14% seen once; the top ten hold around a tenth. The sequenced sample consisted of blood. This sequence was found in a woman under 30 with Graves' hyperthyroidism. This sequence joins TRBV5-6 and TRBJ2-1, with 8 positions matching TRBD2. This CDR3 is CASSWSGSDEQFF. CDR3 bases: TGTGCCAGCAGCTGGAGCGGGAGCGATGAGCAGTTCTTC.